Sequencing of this TCR beta chain was carried out in a study of control samples from healthy donors and cancer patients. TCRdb keeps only in-frame clones here, not all; method: immunoSEQ multiplex PCR. The repertoire holds roughly 24,000 clones, 65% to 90% seen once, with about 30% in the top ten. The sequenced sample consisted of PBMCs. This sequence originates from a man between 60 and 75 years old with head and neck cancer.

The CDR3 DNA is TGTGCCAGCAGCTTATTTGGGGGTAGGGAGACCCAGTACTTC. Encoded protein: CASSLFGGRETQYF. The chain has TRBV7-8 and TRBJ2-5; tentatively, D is TRBD1 or TRBD2 (5 bases each). The CDR3 is 14 amino acids. Trimming removed 2 bases from V and 5 bases from J, with 12 bases in between. In germline, CDR1 is SGHVS, CDR2 FQNEAQ.